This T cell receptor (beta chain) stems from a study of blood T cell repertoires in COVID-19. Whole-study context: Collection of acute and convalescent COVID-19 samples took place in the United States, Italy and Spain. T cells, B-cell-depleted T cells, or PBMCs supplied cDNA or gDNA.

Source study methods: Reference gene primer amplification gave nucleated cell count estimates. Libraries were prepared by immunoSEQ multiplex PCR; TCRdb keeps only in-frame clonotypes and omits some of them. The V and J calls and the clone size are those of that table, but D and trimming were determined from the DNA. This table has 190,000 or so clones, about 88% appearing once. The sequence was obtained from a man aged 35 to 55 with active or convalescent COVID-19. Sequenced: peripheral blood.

The CDR3: CAIAYKGAEGEAFF. For the CDR3, the DNA is TGTGCCATCGCCTACAAGGGGGCAGAGGGTGAAGCTTTCTTT. This chain links TRBV10-3 with TRBJ1-1; 7 bases map to TRBD1. Germline V gene lookup returns CDR1 ENHRY and CDR2 SYGVKD. Germline trimming cut 8 bases from V and 7 bases from J; bases unmatched to any gene: 13. The CDR3 has 14 residues.